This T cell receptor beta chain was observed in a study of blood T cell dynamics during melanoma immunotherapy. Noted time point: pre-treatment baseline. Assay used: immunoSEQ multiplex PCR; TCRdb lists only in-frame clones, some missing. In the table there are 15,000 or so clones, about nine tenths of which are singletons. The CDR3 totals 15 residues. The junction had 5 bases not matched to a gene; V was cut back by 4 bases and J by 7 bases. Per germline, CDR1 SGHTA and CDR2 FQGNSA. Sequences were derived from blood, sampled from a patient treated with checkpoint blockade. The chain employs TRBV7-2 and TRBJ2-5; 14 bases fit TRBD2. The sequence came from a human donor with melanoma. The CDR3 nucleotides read TGTGCCAGCAGCTCAGGACTAGCGGGGGGTGCGACCCAGTACTTC. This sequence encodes CASSSGLAGGATQYF.